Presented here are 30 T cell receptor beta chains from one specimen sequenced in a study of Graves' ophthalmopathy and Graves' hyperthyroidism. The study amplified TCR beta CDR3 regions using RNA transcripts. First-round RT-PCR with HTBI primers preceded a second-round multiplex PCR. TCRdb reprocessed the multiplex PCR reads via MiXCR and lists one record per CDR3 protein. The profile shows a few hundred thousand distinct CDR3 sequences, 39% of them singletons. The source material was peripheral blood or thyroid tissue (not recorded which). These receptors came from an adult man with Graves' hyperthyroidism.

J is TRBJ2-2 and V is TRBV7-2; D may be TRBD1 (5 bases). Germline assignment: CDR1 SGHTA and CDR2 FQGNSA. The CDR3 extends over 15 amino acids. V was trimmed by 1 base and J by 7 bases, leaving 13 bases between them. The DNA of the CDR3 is TGTGCCAGCAGCTTAGTGTTAGTAACAGGCGGGGAGCTGTTTTTT. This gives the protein CASSLVLVTGGELFF. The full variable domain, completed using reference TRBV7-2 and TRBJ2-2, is GAGVSQSPSNKVTEKGKDVELRCDPISGHTALYWYRQSLGQGLEFLIYFQGNSAPDKSGLPSDRFSAERTGGSVSTLTIQRTQQEDSAVYLCASSLVLVTGGELFFGEGSRLTVL.

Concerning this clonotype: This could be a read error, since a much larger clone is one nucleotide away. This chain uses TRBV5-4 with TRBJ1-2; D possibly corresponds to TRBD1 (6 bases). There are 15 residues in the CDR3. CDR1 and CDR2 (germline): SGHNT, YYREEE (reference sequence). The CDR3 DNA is TGCGCCAGCAACTTGGATTCTCGACAGGAGAAAGGCTACACCTTC. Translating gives CASNLDSRQEKGYTF.

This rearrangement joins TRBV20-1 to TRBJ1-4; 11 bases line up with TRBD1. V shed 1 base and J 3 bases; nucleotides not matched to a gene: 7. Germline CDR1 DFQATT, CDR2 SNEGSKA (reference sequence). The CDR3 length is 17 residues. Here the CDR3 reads CSARASGQGASNEKLFF. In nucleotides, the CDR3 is TGCAGTGCTAGAGCGTCAGGACAGGGGGCGTCTAATGAAAAACTGTTTTTT.

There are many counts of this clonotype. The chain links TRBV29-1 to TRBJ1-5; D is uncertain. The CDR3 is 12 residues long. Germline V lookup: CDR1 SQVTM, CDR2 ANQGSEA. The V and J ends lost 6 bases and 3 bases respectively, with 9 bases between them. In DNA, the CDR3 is TGCAGCGTGGGCAGACACAATCAGCCCCAGCATTTT. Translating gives CSVGRHNQPQHF.

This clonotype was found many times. CDR3 in amino acids: CASSVGGANSPLHF. The CDR3 DNA reads as TGTGCCAGCAGCGTTGGGGGGGCTAATTCACCCCTCCACTTT. The V gene is TRBV9, the J gene TRBJ1-6, with D possibly being TRBD1 (6 bases). CDR3 length equals 14 residues. CDR1 SGDLS and CDR2 YYNGEE come from the germline V gene. Trimming took off 2 bases at V and 6 bases at J, with 9 bases between the two ends.

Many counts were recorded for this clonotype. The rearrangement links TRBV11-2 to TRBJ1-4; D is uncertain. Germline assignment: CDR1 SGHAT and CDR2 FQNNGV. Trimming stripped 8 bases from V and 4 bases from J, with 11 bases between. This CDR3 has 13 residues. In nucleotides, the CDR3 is TGTGCCAGCGCTGGACGGATTAATGAAAAACTGTTTTTT. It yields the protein CASAGRINEKLFF.

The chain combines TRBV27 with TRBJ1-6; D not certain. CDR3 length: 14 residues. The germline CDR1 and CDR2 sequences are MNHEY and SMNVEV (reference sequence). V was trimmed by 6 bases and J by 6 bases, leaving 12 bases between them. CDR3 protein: CASRTAEVNSPLHF. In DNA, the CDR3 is TGTGCCAGCAGAACAGCGGAGGTTAATTCACCCCTCCACTTT.

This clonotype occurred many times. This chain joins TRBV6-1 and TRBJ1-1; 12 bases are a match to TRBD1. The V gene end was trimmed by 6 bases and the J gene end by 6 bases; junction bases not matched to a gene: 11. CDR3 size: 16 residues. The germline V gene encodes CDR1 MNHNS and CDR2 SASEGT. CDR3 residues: CASSGGTGGTKSEAFF. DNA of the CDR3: TGTGCCAGCAGCGGCGGGACAGGGGGCACTAAGTCTGAAGCTTTCTTT.

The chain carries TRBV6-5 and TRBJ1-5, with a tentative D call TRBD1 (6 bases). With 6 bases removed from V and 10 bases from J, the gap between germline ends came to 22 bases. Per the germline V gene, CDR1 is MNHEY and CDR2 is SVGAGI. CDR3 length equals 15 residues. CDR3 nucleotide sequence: TGTGCCAGCAGCCAAATCTTCTGGGGGCTGGGCCCCCAGCATTTT. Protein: CASSQIFWGLGPQHF.

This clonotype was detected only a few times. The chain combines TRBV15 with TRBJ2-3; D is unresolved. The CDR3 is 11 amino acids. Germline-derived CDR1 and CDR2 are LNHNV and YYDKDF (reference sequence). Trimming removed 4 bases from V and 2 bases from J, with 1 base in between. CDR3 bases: TGTGCCACCAGCAACACAGATACGCAGTATTTT. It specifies CATSNTDTQYF.

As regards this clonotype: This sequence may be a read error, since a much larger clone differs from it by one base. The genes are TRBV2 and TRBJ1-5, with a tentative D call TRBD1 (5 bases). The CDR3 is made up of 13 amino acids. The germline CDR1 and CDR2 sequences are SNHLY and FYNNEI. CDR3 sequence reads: CASSPGGFQPQHF. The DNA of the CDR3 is TGCGCCAGCAGCCCTGGGGGGTTTCAGCCCCAGCATTTT.

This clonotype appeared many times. This CDR3 reads CASSHRDRVSEAFF. The CDR3, as DNA: TGTGCCAGCAGCCACCGGGACAGGGTCTCTGAAGCTTTCTTT. The chain carries TRBV5-5 and TRBJ1-1; TRBD1 matches at 9 bases. J lost 6 bases, V lost 4 bases, and 7 bases had no gene match. Germline V gene sequence: CDR1 SGHKS, CDR2 YYEKEE (reference sequence). The CDR3 has 14 amino acids. The full variable domain, completed using reference TRBV5-5 and TRBJ1-1, is DAGVTQSPTHLIKTRGQQVTLRCSPISGHKSVSWYQQVLGQGPQFIFQYYEKEERGRGNFPDRFSARQFPNYSSELNVNALLLGDSALYLCASSHRDRVSEAFFGQGTRLTVV.

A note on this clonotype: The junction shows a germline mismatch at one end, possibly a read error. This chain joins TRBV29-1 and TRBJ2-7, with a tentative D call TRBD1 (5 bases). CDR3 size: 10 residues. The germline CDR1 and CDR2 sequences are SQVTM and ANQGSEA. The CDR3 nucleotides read TGCAGCGTTGTGGTGACAGTGCAGCACTTC. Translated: CSVVVTVQHF.

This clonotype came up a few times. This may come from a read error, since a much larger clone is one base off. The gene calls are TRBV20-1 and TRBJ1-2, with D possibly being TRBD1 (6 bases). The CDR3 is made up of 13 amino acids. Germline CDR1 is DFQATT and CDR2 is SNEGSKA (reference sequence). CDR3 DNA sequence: TGCAGTGCTAGCCAGGACCACTATGGGGGCTGCACCTTC. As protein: CSASQDHYGGCTF.

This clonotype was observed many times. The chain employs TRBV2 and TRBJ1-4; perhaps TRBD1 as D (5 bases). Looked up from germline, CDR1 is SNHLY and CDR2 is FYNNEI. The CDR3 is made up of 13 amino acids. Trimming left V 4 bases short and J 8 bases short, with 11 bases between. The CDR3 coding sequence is TGTGCCAGCAGTGCCGATTGGGGGGAAAAACTGTTTTTT. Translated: CASSADWGEKLFF.

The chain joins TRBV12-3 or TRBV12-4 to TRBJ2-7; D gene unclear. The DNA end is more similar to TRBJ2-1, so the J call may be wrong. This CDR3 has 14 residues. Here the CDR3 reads CASTPVRRHNEQFF. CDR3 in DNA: TGTGCCAGCACTCCAGTAAGGCGGCACAATGAGCAGTTCTTC.

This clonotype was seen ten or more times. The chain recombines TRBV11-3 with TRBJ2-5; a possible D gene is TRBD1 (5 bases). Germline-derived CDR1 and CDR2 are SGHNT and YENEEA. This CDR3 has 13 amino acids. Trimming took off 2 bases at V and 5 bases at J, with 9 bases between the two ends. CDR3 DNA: TGTGCCAGCAGCTTAACCAGGGTTGAGACCCAGTACTTC. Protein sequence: CASSLTRVETQYF.

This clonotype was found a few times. The CDR3 loop reads CASSHTSGSGTGELFF. In DNA form, the CDR3 reads TGTGCCAGCAGCCACACTAGCGGGAGCGGTACCGGGGAGCTGTTTTTT. The chain joins TRBV7-2 to TRBJ2-2; 11 bases are a match to TRBD2. Trimming cost V 5 bases and J 5 bases; bases outside gene matches: 7. Germline CDR1 SGHTA, CDR2 FQGNSA. The CDR3 is 16 amino acids.

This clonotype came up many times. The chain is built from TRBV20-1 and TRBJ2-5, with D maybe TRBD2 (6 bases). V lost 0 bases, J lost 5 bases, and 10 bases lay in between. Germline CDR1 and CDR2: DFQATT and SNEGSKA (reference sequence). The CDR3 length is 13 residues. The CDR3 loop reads CSARDTSRETQYF. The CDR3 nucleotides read TGCAGTGCTAGAGATACTAGCCGCGAGACCCAGTACTTC.

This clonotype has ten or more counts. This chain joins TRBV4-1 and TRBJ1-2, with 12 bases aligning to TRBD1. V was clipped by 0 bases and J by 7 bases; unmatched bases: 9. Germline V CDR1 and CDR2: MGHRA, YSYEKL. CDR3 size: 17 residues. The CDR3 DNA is TGCGCCAGCAGCCAAGATATTTGGGGACAGGGGGCGCTTGGCTACACCTTC. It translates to CASSQDIWGQGALGYTF.

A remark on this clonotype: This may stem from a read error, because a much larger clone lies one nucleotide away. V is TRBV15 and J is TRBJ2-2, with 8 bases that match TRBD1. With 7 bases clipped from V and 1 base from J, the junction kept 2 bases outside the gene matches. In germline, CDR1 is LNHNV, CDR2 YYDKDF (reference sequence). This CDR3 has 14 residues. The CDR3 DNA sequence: TGTGCCACCACCGGGACAGGGAACACCGGGGAGCTGTTTTTT. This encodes CATTGTGNTGELFF.

Here the CDR3 reads CASSQKGKHEQYF. For the CDR3, the DNA is TGTGCCAGCAGCCAAAAGGGAAAACACGAGCAGTACTTC. The gene calls are TRBV3-1 and TRBJ2-7; D uncertain. The CDR3 has 13 amino acids. In germline, CDR1 is LGHDT, CDR2 YNNKEL (reference sequence). V was trimmed by 2 bases and J by 5 bases, leaving 10 bases between them.

The CDR3 loop reads CASSELPGLDSGNQPQHF. CDR3 in DNA: TGTGCCAGCAGTGAATTGCCGGGTCTGGATAGCGGCAATCAGCCCCAGCATTTT. The V and J genes are TRBV25-1 and TRBJ1-5; D gene ambiguous. V lost 1 base, J lost 2 bases, and 18 bases lay in between. CDR1 and CDR2 from the germline V gene are MGHDK and SYGVNS. This CDR3 region has 18 residues. The entire variable domain, with the rest obtained from reference TRBV25-1 and TRBJ1-5, is as follows: EADIYQTPRYLVIGTGKKITLECSQTMGHDKMYWYQQDPGMELHLIHYSYGVNSTEKGDLSSESTVSRIRTEHFPLTLESARPSHTSQYLCASSELPGLDSGNQPQHFGDGTRLSIL.

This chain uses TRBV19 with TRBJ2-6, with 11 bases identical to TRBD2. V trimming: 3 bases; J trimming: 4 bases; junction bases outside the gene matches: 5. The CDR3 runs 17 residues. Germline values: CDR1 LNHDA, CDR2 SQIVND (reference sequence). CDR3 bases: TGTGCCAGTAGTATGCTAGCGGGAGGTAAAGGGGCCAACGTCCTGACTTTC. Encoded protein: CASSMLAGGKGANVLTF.

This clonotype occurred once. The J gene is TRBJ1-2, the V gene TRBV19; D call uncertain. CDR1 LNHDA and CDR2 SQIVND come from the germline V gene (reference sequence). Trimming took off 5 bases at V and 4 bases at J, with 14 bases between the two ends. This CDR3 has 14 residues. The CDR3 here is CASSVETEAYGYTF. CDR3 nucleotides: TGTGCCAGTAGTGTGGAGACGGAAGCCTATGGCTACACCTTC.

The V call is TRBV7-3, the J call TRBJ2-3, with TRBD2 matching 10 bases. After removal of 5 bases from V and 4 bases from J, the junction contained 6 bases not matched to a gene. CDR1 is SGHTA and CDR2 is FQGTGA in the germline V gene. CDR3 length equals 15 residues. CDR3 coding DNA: TGTGCCAGCAGCCAAAGCGGGGGGGCCGCAGATACGCAGTATTTT. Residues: CASSQSGGAADTQYF.

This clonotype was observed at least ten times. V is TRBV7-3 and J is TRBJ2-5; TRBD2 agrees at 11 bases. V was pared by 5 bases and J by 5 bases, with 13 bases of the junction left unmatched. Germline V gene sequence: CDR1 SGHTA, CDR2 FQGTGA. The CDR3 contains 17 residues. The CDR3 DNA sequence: TGTGCCAGCAGCCCGAAAGGGCTAGCGGGAGGTGGGGAGACCCAGTACTTC. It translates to CASSPKGLAGGGETQYF.

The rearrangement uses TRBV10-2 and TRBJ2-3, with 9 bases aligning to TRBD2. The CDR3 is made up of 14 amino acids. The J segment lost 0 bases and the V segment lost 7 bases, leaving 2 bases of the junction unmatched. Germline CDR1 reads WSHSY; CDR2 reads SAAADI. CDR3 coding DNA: TGCGCCAGCAAAACTAGCGGGAGCACAGATACGCAGTATTTT. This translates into CASKTSGSTDTQYF.

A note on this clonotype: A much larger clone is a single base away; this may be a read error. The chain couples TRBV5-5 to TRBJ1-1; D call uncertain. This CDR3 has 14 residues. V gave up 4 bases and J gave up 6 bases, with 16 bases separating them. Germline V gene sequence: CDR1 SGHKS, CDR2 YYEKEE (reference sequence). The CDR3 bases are TGTGCCAGCAGCCATAATGGGCCCAACGCTGAAGCTTTCTTT. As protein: CASSHNGPNAEAFF.

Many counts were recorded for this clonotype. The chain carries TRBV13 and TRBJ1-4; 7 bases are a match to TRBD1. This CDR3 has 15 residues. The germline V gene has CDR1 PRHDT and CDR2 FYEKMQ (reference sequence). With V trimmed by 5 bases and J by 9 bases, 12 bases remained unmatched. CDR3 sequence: CASSQQAQGRQKLFF. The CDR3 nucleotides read TGTGCCAGCAGCCAGCAGGCACAGGGGAGGCAAAAACTGTTTTTT.